This T cell receptor beta chain was observed in a study of T cell changes during pregnancy in multiple sclerosis. Repertoires were generated with immunoSEQ multiplex PCR, while TCRdb's copy carries only in-frame clones and drops some. The sample consists of around 63,000 clones, 90% to 95% of them appearing once. The TCR comes from a female donor in good health, enrolled as a control in a pregnancy study. The sample in question was peripheral blood, obtained in the third trimester of pregnancy.

The CDR3 coding sequence is TGTGCCAGCAGTACGGGAAGCTCTGGGGCCAACGTCCTGACTTTC. Encoded protein: CASSTGSSGANVLTF. V gene TRBV25-1 combines with J gene TRBJ2-6, with D possibly matching TRBD2 (5 bases). This CDR3 contains 15 residues. The germline V gene encodes CDR1 MGHDK and CDR2 SYGVNS. Trimming stripped 5 bases from V and 0 bases from J, with 8 bases between.